A single sample gave rise to the 10 T cell receptor beta chains below, sequenced in a study of control samples from healthy donors and cancer patients. Sequenced by immunoSEQ multiplex PCR; TCRdb stores in-frame clones only, minus some. The data show around 120,000 clones, 88% seen once. Sequencing was done on a sample of blood. The receptors shown here come from a woman in her sixties or seventies in good health.

The chain is built from TRBV7-3 and TRBJ2-3; TRBD2 aligns across 7 bases. The J segment lost 3 bases and the V segment lost 5 bases, leaving 11 bases of the junction unmatched. This CDR3 has 16 amino acids. CDR1 is SGHTA and CDR2 is FQGTGA in the germline V gene. Here the CDR3 DNA reads TGTGCCAGCAGCCCGAGACGGGGGGTCTTGACAGATACGCAGTATTTT. This gives the protein CASSPRRGVLTDTQYF. Together with reference TRBV7-3 and TRBJ2-3, the CDR3 gives the full variable domain: GAGVSQTPSNKVTEKGKYVELRCDPISGHTALYWYRQSLGQGPEFLIYFQGTGAADDSGLPNDRFFAVRPEGSVSTLKIQRTERGDSAVYLCASSPRRGVLTDTQYFGPGTRLTVL.

CDR3 protein: CASSFGTESNYGYTF. CDR3 nucleotide sequence: TGTGCCAGCAGCTTCGGAACGGAGTCTAACTATGGCTACACCTTC. The chain links TRBV7-3 to TRBJ1-2; no clear D. CDR1 and CDR2 from the germline V gene are SGHTA and FQGTGA. The V end was cut by 3 bases, the J end by 0 bases, with 11 bases between. The CDR3 has 15 amino acids.

The rearrangement uses TRBV4-3 and TRBJ2-1, with D maybe TRBD2 (5 bases). The CDR3 loop spans 17 amino acids. Trimming pared 4 bases from V and 3 bases from J, leaving 19 bases between. Germline V gene sequence: CDR1 LGHNA, CDR2 YSLEER. The CDR3: CASSRARRRGLYNEQFF. CDR3 DNA: TGCGCCAGCAGCCGCGCCAGGAGGCGAGGGCTCTACAATGAGCAGTTCTTC.

This clone has a count of ten or more. J is TRBJ2-7 and V is TRBV7-8; unclear D gene. V was shortened by 1 base and J by 0 bases, with 1 base between the two germline ends. Germline lookup yields CDR1 SGHVS and CDR2 FQNEAQ. The CDR3 runs 12 residues. The chain's CDR3 is CASSLGSYEQYF. The DNA for the CDR3 is TGTGCCAGCAGCTTAGGCTCCTACGAGCAGTACTTC.

The sample holds one count of this clone. The chain is built from TRBV6-5 and TRBJ2-1; 7 bases line up with TRBD2. In germline, CDR1 is MNHEY, CDR2 SVGAGI. The length of the CDR3 is 14 residues. Losses at the gene ends were 5 bases for V and 7 bases for J; bases not matched to a gene: 8. The CDR3 spells CASSTRGFGNEQFF. The CDR3 region has the DNA TGTGCCAGCAGTACGCGGGGGTTCGGGAATGAGCAGTTCTTC.

CDR3: CASSRTGGSYNEQFF. The CDR3 region has the DNA TGTGCCAGCAGTCGGACAGGGGGCTCCTACAATGAGCAGTTCTTC. This chain links TRBV2 with TRBJ2-1; TRBD1 matches 10 bases. The CDR3 sequence is 15 residues long. The trim removed 5 bases at V and 0 bases at J, leaving 1 base unmatched. The germline V gene encodes CDR1 SNHLY and CDR2 FYNNEI.

This clone was found once. This chain connects TRBV6-5 to TRBJ1-2; D is unresolved. The CDR3 consists of 16 residues. Germline values: CDR1 MNHEY, CDR2 SVGAGI. Trimming pared 2 bases from V and 2 bases from J, leaving 15 bases between. Here the CDR3 DNA reads TGTGCCAGCAGTTACCGAACACAGAATATGAACTATGGCTACACCTTC. It yields the protein CASSYRTQNMNYGYTF.

V usage is TRBV7-7 and J usage is TRBJ1-5, with TRBD1 as a possible D gene (6 bases). CDR1 is SSHAT, CDR2 FNYEAQ, per germline (reference sequence). The CDR3 covers 16 residues. Trimming pared 4 bases from V and 0 bases from J, leaving 13 bases between. The CDR3 protein is CASSWDKLNSNQPQHF. The DNA of the CDR3 is TGTGCCAGCAGCTGGGACAAGCTTAATAGCAATCAGCCCCAGCATTTT.

The genes are TRBV27 and TRBJ1-3, with D hard to call. Looked up from germline, CDR1 is MNHEY and CDR2 is SMNVEV (reference sequence). V was cut by 5 bases and J by 2 bases, with 10 bases left in between. This CDR3 is built from 14 residues. The CDR3 protein is CASSARVPGNTIYF. In DNA, the CDR3 is TGTGCCAGCAGTGCAAGGGTGCCTGGAAACACCATATATTTT.

V is TRBV5-1 and J is TRBJ2-3; 8 nucleotides line up with TRBD2. V lost 4 bases, J lost 0 bases, and 10 bases stayed unmatched. CDR3 length: 17 amino acids. Looked up from germline, CDR1 is SGHRS and CDR2 is YFSETQ. Here the CDR3 reads CASSQIKRGGSTDTQYF. CDR3 DNA sequence: TGCGCCAGCAGCCAAATAAAACGGGGGGGCAGCACAGATACGCAGTATTTT.